A single sample is the source of the 10 T cell receptor beta chains below, sequenced in a study of blood T cells in healthy people across ages. With a J-beta primer mix and a sample-barcoded 5' primer, a second PCR ran about 7 to 11 cycles. TCRdb re-called the 5' RACE reads with MiXCR, one entry per CDR3 protein. The table lists about 1.5 million distinct CDR3 sequences, around 40% of them singletons. The sample comprised blood. Receptors were obtained from a woman between 18 and 30 years old in good health.

V usage is TRBV4-3 and J usage is TRBJ2-5; D may correspond to TRBD1 or TRBD2 (5 bases each). Looked up from germline, CDR1 is LGHNA and CDR2 is YSLEER. The CDR3 sequence is 15 residues long. V was pared by 0 bases and J by 4 bases, with 12 bases between. The chain's CDR3 is CASSQDRGPPETQYF. CDR3 sequence (DNA): TGCGCCAGCAGCCAAGATAGGGGACCGCCAGAGACCCAGTACTTC.

CDR3 residues: CASSRTSGGTEQYF. In DNA, the CDR3 is TGTGCCAGCAGCAGAACTAGCGGGGGAACCGAGCAGTACTTC. The V gene is TRBV13, the J gene TRBJ2-7; TRBD2 agrees at 11 bases. V lost 5 bases to trimming and J lost 6 bases; unmatched junction nucleotides: 6. Germline lookup yields CDR1 PRHDT and CDR2 FYEKMQ (reference sequence). The CDR3 is made up of 14 amino acids. The full variable domain, with the rest looked up from reference TRBV13 and TRBJ2-7, is AAGVIQSPRHLIKEKRETATLKCYPIPRHDTVYWYQQGPGQDPQFLISFYEKMQSDKGSIPDRFSAQQFSDYHSELNMSSLELGDSALYFCASSRTSGGTEQYFGPGTRLTVT.

The table lists this clonotype with a few counts. V usage is TRBV20-1 and J usage is TRBJ1-5; 9 nucleotides match TRBD1. There are 16 residues in the CDR3. With 6 bases clipped from V and 5 bases from J, the junction kept 14 bases outside the gene matches. The germline V gene encodes CDR1 DFQATT and CDR2 SNEGSKA (reference sequence). In DNA form, the CDR3 reads TGCAGTGCCTCCAGGGTGACAGGGGGTAATTATCAGCCCCAGCATTTT. Amino acids: CSASRVTGGNYQPQHF.

This clonotype was observed a few times. The chain employs TRBV29-1 and TRBJ2-6; the match to TRBD1 covers 9 bases. V gave up 6 bases and J gave up 3 bases; unmatched junction bases: 9. In germline, CDR1 is SQVTM, CDR2 ANQGSEA. The CDR3 length is 16 residues. CDR3 DNA sequence: TGCAGCGTCGACAGGGGGTTCGAAAGTGGGGCCAACGTCCTGACTTTC. Protein: CSVDRGFESGANVLTF.

On this clonotype: Mismatch with germline at one junction end may stem from a read error. The chain couples TRBV2 to TRBJ2-1; D is undetermined. This CDR3 has 13 residues. Germline CDR1 is SNHLY and CDR2 is FYNNEI. The CDR3 nucleotides are TGTGCCAACAGTGCCGCACCCTACAATGAGCAGTTCTTC. Its protein is CANSAAPYNEQFF.

The CDR3 DNA sequence: TGTGCCAGCAGTTTTTCTCCGCAGGGCAGCTACACCTTC. Its protein product is CASSFSPQGSYTF. V and J are TRBV12-3 or TRBV12-4 and TRBJ1-2; TRBD1 might be the D (5 bases). Trimming stripped 3 bases from V and 9 bases from J, with 14 bases between. The CDR3 is made up of 13 amino acids.

As for this clonotype: A read error may produce the germline difference seen at one junction end. The chain joins TRBV7-7 to TRBJ2-7; D is unresolved. Per the germline V gene, CDR1 is SSHAT and CDR2 is FNYEAQ (reference sequence). This CDR3 comprises 14 residues. The CDR3 reads CASKRLDVGNEQYF. The DNA for the CDR3 is TGTGCTAGCAAGCGACTGGATGTAGGGAATGAGCAGTACTTC.

A note on this clonotype: An end of the junction does not agree with germline; a read error may underlie this. The chain carries TRBV6-1 and TRBJ2-7; weak D call: TRBD1 (6 bases). The CDR3 spans 15 residues. Germline V CDR1 and CDR2: MNHNS, SASEGT. The CDR3 loop is CASREGQTYSYEQYF. The CDR3 region has the DNA TGTGCCAGCAGGGAAGGACAGACTTACTCCTACGAGCAGTACTTC.

As for this clonotype: One end of the junction fails to match germline, which may point to a read error. This chain uses TRBV27 with TRBJ2-1, with TRBD1 as a possible D gene (5 bases). The CDR3 contains 14 residues. Germline V gives CDR1 MNHEY, CDR2 SMNVEV (reference sequence). The CDR3 is CASSLRPWGNVQFF. In DNA, the CDR3 is TGTGCCAGCAGTTTAAGGCCCTGGGGCAATGTGCAGTTCTTC.

The V and J genes are TRBV4-1 and TRBJ2-6; D gene ambiguous. CDR3 length equals 17 residues. The V end was cut by 2 bases, the J end by 0 bases, with 11 bases between. Germline loops: CDR1 MGHRA, CDR2 YSYEKL. DNA for the CDR3: TGCGCCAGCAGCCAATCAGGACGGAGCTCTGGGGCCAACGTCCTGACTTTC. This encodes CASSQSGRSSGANVLTF.